One TCR beta chain is described in this entry. Antigen unknown. With 0 bases removed from V and 4 bases from J, the gap between germline ends came to 15 bases. There are 17 residues in the CDR3. CDR1 is SNHLY and CDR2 is FYNNEI in the germline V gene. PCR employed 60 Vbeta and 13 Jbeta primers. Clones were read by immunoSEQ multiplex PCR, and TCRdb kept only the in-frame ones, dropping some. This repertoire shows some 150,000 clones, approximately 85% found once; its top ten account for roughly 10%. The sample belongs to a study of cytomegalovirus exposure and HLA in healthy donors. Whole-study findings and limits: There were around 160 TCR beta chains listed as cytomegalovirus-associated. Reports showed the classifier diagnosing cytomegalovirus status with high specificity and sensitivity. Follow-up analysis later connected one missense variant in DCLRE1C with trimming of TCR beta V- and J-genes.

The V call is TRBV2, the J call TRBJ2-2, with D possibly TRBD1 on 6 matching bases. Sequences were obtained from PBMCs. The receptor comes from a man aged 50-59 years in good health and CMV-seropositive. The CDR3 DNA follows: TGTGCCAGCAGTGAAGCGCTTCAGGGGTATGGCACCGGGGAGCTGTTTTTT. Translating gives CASSEALQGYGTGELFF. Drawing the rest from reference TRBV2 and TRBJ2-2, the complete variable domain is EPEVTQTPSHQVTQMGQEVILRCVPISNHLYFYWYRQILGQKVEFLVSFYNNEISEKSEIFDDQFSVERPDGSNFTLKIRSTKLEDSAMYFCASSEALQGYGTGELFFGEGSRLTVL.